This paragraph reports one T cell receptor beta chain. Its antigen is currently unknown. The source of the sample is a study of cytomegalovirus exposure and HLA in healthy donors. Study-wide results and caveats: TCR beta chain V- and J-gene trimming was linked, in a later analysis, to a missense variant in DCLRE1C. Information on immune exposure was restricted to one variable (CMV serostatus).

The study ran its PCR with 60 Vbeta and 13 Jbeta primers. Clones were read by immunoSEQ multiplex PCR, and TCRdb kept only the in-frame ones, dropping some. The sample records about 82,000 clones, around 77% being singletons. The sequence derives from a man in his fifties in good health and CMV-seronegative. What was sequenced was PBMCs.

The CDR3 protein is CASSLGTTQETQYF. CDR3 coding DNA: TGTGCCAGCAGCTTAGGGACTACTCAAGAGACCCAGTACTTC. V usage is TRBV7-2 and J usage is TRBJ2-5; a weak D match, TRBD2 (6 bases). Trimming left V 1 base short and J 2 bases short, with 8 bases between. Germline V gene sequence: CDR1 SGHTA, CDR2 FQGNSA. The CDR3 consists of 14 residues.